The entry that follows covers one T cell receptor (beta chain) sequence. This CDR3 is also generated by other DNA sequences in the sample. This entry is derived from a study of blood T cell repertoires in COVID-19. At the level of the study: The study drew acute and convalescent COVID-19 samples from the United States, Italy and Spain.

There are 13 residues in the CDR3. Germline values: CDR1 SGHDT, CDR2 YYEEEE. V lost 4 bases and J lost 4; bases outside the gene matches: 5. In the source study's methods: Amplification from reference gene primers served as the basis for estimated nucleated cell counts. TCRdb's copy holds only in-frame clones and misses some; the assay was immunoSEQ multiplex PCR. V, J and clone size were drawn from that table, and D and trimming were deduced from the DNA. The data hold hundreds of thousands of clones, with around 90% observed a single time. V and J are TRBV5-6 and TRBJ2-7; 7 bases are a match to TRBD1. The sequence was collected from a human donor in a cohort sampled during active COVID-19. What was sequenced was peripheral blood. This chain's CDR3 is CASSGGRGYEQYF. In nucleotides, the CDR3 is TGTGCCAGCAGCGGGGGCAGGGGGTACGAGCAGTACTTC.